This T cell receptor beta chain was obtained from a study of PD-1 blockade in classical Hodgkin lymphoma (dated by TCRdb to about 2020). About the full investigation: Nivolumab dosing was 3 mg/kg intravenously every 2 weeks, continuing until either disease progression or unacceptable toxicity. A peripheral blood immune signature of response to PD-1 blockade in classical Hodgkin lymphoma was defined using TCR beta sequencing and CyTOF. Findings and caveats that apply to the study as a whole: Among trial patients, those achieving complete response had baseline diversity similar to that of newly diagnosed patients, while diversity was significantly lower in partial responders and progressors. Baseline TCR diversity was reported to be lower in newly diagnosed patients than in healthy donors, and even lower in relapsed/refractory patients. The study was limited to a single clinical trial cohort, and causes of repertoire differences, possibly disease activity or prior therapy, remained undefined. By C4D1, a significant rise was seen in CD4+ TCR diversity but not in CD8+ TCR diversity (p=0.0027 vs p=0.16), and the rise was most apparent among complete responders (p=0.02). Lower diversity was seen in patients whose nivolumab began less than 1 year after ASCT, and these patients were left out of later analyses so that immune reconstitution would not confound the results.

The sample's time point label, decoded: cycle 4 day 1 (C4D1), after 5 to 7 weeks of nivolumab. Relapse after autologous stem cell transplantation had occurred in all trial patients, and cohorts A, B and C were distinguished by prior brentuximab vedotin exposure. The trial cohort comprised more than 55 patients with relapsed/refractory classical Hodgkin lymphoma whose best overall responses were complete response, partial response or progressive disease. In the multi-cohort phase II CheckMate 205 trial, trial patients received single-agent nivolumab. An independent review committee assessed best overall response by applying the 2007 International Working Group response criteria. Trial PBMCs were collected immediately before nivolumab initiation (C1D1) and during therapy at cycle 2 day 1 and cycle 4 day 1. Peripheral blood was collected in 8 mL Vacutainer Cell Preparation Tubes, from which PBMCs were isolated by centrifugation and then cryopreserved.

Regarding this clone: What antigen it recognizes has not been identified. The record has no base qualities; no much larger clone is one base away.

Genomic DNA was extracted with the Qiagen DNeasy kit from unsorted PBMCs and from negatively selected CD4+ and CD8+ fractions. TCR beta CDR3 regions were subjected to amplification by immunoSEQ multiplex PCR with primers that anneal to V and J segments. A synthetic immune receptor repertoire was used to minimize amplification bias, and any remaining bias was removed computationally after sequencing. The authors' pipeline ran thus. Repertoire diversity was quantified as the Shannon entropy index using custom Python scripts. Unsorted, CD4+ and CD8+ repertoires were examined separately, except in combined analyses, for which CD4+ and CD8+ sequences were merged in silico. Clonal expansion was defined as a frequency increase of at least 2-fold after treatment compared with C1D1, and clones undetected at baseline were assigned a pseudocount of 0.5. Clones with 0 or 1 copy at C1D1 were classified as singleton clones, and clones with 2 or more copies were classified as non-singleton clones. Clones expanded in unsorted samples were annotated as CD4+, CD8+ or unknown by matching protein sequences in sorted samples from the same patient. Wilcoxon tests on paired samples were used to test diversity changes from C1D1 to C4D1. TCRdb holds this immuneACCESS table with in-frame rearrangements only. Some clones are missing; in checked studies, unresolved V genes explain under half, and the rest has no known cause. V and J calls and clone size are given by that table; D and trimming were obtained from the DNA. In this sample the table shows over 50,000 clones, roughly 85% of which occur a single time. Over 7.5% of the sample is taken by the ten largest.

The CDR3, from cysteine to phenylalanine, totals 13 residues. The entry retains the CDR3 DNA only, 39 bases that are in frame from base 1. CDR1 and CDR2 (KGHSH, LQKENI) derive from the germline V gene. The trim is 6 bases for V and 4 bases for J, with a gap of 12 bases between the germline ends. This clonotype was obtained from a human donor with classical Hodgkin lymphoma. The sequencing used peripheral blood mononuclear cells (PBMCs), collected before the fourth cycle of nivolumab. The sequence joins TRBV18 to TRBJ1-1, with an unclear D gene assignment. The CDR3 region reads CASSQIKGTEAFF. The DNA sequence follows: TGTGCCAGCTCGCAAATAAAGGGCACTGAAGCTTTCTTT.